Ten or more counts support the clone carrying this T cell receptor beta chain. Its antigen is unidentified. Germline V gene lookup returns CDR1 LGHDT and CDR2 YNNKEL (reference sequence). V lost 3 bases and J lost 3, with 6 bases in between. The CDR3 extends over 13 amino acids. The data were obtained in a study of T cells after yellow fever vaccination. Study-wide points: Weaker overall, the secondary response nonetheless peaked faster (day 5 versus 15).

MiXCR was run by TCRdb on the 5' RACE reads, yielding one entry per CDR3 protein. The sample carries under 300,000 distinct CDR3 sequences, 6.9% recorded once. This sequence joins TRBV3-1 and TRBJ2-4; D might be TRBD2 (6 bases). Sequences were derived from CD4+ T cells sorted from PBMCs, sampled 15 days after the yellow fever booster vaccination. The origin of this receptor is a man aged 30 to 39 who received the YFV17D yellow fever vaccine. CDR3 sequence reads: CASSQGGKNIQYF. The CDR3 bases are TGTGCCAGCAGCCAGGGGGGCAAAAACATTCAGTACTTC.